Following are 2 T cell receptor beta chains from one sample sequenced in a study of cytomegalovirus exposure and HLA in healthy donors (dated by TCRdb to 2017 to 2019). Library creation used the immunoSEQ multiplex PCR assay. In TCRdb, the immuneACCESS table is reduced to in-frame sequences with V and J assigned. These tables do not hold every clone; where another copy was compared, an unresolved V gene accounts for under half, and the others remain unexplained. The sample has some 320,000 clones on record, approximately 90% of them singletons. The top ten constitute approximately 1.2% of the sample. Sequencing was done on a sample of PBMCs. These receptors all come from a woman in her thirties in good health and CMV-seropositive.

This chain connects TRBV6-1 to TRBJ1-1; the D is unclear. The CDR3 is 14 residues long. V was pared by 4 bases and J by 6 bases, with 15 bases between. The germline gives CDR1 MNHNS, CDR2 SASEGT. CDR3 in amino acids: CASSVGMGRSEAFF. In DNA form, the CDR3 reads TGTGCCAGCAGTGTCGGGATGGGTCGTTCTGAAGCTTTCTTT.

The V and J genes are TRBV2 and TRBJ2-3, with D unclear. There are 11 residues in the CDR3. The germline gives CDR1 SNHLY, CDR2 FYNNEI. Between the trimmed V and J ends, which lost 6 bases and 7 bases, there was a span of 8 bases. CDR3 sequence: CASRDRNTQYF. In DNA form, the CDR3 reads TGTGCCAGCAGGGACCGCAATACGCAGTATTTT.